The TCR beta chain under discussion was sequenced for a study of blood T cell repertoires in COVID-19. Study summary: Samples came from the United States, Italy and Spain, spanning acute and convalescent COVID-19.

The CDR3 consists of 15 residues. With 1 base clipped from V and 7 bases from J, the junction kept 4 bases outside the gene matches. Looked up from germline, CDR1 is SEHNR and CDR2 is FQNEAQ (reference sequence). TCRdb's copy holds only in-frame clones and misses some; the assay was immunoSEQ multiplex PCR. There are approximately 240,000 clones in the sample; approximately 90% occur only once, and 10% to 15% lies in the top ten. The source of this sequence is a woman in her late teens or twenties who had recovered from COVID-19. The sequenced material came from peripheral blood. The chain has TRBV7-9 and TRBJ2-1, with TRBD1 matching over 10 bases. The CDR3 sequence: CASSLDRDRGNEQFF. CDR3 sequence (DNA): TGTGCCAGCAGCTTAGACCGGGACAGGGGAAATGAGCAGTTCTTC.